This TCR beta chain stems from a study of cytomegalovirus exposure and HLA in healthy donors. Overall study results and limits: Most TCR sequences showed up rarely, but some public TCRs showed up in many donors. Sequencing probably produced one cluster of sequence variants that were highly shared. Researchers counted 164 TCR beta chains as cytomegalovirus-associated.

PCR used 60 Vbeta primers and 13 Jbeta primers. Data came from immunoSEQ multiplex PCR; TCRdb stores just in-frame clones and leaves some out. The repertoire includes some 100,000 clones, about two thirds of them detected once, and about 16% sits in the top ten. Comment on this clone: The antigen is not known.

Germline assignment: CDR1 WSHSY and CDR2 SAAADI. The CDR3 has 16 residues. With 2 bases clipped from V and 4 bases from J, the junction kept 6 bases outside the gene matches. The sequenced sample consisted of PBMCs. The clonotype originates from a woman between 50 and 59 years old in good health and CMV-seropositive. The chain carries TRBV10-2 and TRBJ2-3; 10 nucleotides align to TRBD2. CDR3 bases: TGCGCCAGCAGTGAGGTCCTAGCGGGAGCCTCAGATACGCAGTATTTT. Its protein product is CASSEVLAGASDTQYF.